This T cell receptor beta chain was profiled in a study of blood T cell repertoires in COVID-19. Study context: COVID-19 samples from acute and convalescent phases originated in the United States, Italy and Spain. PBMCs, B-cell-depleted T cells, or T cells were the source of the cDNA or gDNA that made up the material.

TCRdb's table, derived via immunoSEQ multiplex PCR, lists solely in-frame clones and lacks some. The sample has roughly 360,000 clones, 83% seen once; the top ten hold approximately 5%. The CDR3 sequence is 14 residues long. With V trimmed by 2 bases and J by 4 bases, 4 bases remained unmatched. Germline values: CDR1 MGHDK, CDR2 SYGVNS. The receptor was derived from a woman between 50 and 59 years old who had recovered from COVID-19. The chain joins TRBV25-1 to TRBJ1-2; 7 bases are shared with TRBD1. The sample was PBMCs or T cells enriched from blood (not recorded which). The CDR3 protein is CASSEPGTAYGYTF. CDR3 coding DNA: TGTGCCAGCAGTGAACCCGGGACAGCCTATGGCTACACCTTC.